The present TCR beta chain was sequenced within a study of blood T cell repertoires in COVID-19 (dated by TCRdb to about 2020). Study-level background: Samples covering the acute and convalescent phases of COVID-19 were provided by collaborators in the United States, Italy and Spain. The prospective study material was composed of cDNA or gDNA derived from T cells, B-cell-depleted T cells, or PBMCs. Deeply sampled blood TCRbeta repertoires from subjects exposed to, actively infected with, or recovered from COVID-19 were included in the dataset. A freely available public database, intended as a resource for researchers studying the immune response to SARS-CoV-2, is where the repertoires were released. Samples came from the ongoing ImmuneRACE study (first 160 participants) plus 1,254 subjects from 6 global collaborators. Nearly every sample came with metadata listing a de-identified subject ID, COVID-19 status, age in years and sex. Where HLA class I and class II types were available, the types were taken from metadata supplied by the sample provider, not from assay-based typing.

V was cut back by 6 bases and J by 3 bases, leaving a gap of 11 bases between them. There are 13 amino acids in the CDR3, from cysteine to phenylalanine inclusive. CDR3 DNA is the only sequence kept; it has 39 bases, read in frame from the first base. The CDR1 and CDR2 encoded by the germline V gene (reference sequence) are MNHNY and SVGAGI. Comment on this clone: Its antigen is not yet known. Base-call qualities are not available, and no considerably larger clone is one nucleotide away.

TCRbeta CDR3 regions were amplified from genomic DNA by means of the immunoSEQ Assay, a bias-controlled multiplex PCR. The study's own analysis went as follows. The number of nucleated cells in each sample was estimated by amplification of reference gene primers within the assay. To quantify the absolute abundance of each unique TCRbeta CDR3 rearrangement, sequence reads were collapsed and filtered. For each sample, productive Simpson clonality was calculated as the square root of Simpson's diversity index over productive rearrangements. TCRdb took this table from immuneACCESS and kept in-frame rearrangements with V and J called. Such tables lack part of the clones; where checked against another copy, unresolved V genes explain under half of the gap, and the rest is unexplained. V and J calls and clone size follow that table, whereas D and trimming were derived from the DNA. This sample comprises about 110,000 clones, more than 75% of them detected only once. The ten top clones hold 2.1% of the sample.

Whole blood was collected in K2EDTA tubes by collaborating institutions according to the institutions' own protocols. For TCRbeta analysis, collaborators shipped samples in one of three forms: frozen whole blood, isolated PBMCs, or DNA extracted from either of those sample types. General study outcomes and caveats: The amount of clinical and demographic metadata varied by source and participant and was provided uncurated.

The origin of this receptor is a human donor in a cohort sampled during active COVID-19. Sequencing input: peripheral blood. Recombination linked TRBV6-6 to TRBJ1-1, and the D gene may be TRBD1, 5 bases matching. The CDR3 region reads CASSRGWDTEAFF. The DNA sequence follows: TGTGCCAGCAGCCGGGGGTGGGACACTGAAGCTTTCTTT.